The following is a TCR beta chain sequence with its context. The sample comes from a study of blood T cell repertoires in COVID-19. TCRdb keeps only in-frame clones here, not all; method: immunoSEQ multiplex PCR. The top ten hold around 4.6% of the sample, which has some 270,000 clones, nearly 90% seen once. Trimming cost V 2 bases and J 3 bases, with 8 bases left between them. This CDR3 spans 13 amino acids. CDR1 and CDR2 from the germline V gene are KGHSH and LQKENI. Sequenced sample: peripheral blood. This chain connects TRBV18 to TRBJ2-7, with D perhaps TRBD2 (5 bases). This sequence originates from a woman aged 40 to 50 who had recovered from COVID-19. Here the CDR3 DNA reads TGTGCCAGCTCACCAGTGGCGGGCTACGAGCAGTACGTC. It translates to CASSPVAGYEQYV.